The sample holds one count of the clone carrying this T cell receptor beta chain. Its antigen is currently unknown. Control samples were healthy donors' buffy coats. Repertoires were generated with immunoSEQ multiplex PCR, while TCRdb's copy carries only in-frame clones and drops some. This table holds 30,000 or so clones, roughly 75% found once. Germline CDR1 SGHRS, CDR2 YFSETQ. The junction had 13 bases not matched to a gene; V was cut back by 0 bases and J by 7 bases. There are 17 residues in the CDR3. These data are taken from a study of STAT5B mutations in CD4+ large granular lymphocyte leukemia. Study-level findings and limits: No patients shared main leukemic clonotypes, though roughly 27% appeared at low frequency elsewhere. Top patient clones used TRBV06 genes more often: 8/27 versus 2/35 in controls.

The source material was CD4+ T cells from blood buffy coats. The clonotype was recovered from a human donor in good health. The gene calls are TRBV5-1 and TRBJ1-2; 9 nucleotides agree with TRBD1. This CDR3 is CASSLAGSRDRVGGYTF. For the CDR3, the DNA is TGCGCCAGCAGCTTGGCTGGATCCCGGGACAGGGTAGGTGGCTACACCTTC.